What follows are 15 T cell receptor beta chains derived from one specimen sequenced in a study of blood T cell repertoires in COVID-19. Generated by immunoSEQ multiplex PCR, the TCRdb table keeps only in-frame clones and is missing some. The table has roughly 200,000 clones, approximately 81% seen once. The sample was peripheral blood. The receptor source for this set is a human donor in a cohort sampled during active COVID-19.

The rearrangement links TRBV7-2 to TRBJ1-3; tentative D call: TRBD1 (5 bases). The CDR3 covers 14 residues. From germline, CDR1 is SGHTA and CDR2 FQGNSA. V was pared by 1 base and J by 2 bases, with 6 bases between. As DNA, the CDR3 is TGTGCCAGCAGCTTAGGCAGGGCTGGAAACACCATATATTTT. Protein product: CASSLGRAGNTIYF. The full variable domain, its missing parts supplied by reference TRBV7-2 and TRBJ1-3, is GAGVSQSPSNKVTEKGKDVELRCDPISGHTALYWYRQSLGQGLEFLIYFQGNSAPDKSGLPSDRFSAERTGGSVSTLTIQRTQQEDSAVYLCASSLGRAGNTIYFGEGSWLTVV.

This rearrangement joins TRBV2 to TRBJ2-2; D is possibly TRBD1 (6 bases). Trimming pared 10 bases from V and 5 bases from J, leaving 14 bases between. This CDR3 has 13 amino acids. Germline CDR1 reads SNHLY; CDR2 reads FYNNEI. The CDR3 nucleotides read TGTGCCACAACCGGACAGACGACCGGGGAGCTGTTTTTT. Its protein product is CATTGQTTGELFF.

J is TRBJ2-6 and V is TRBV4-1, with TRBD1 matching 10 bases. Trimming removed 2 bases from V and 0 bases from J; junction bases left unmatched: 10. The CDR3 is 20 residues long. Germline CDR1 is MGHRA and CDR2 is YSYEKL. In DNA form, the CDR3 reads TGCGCCAGCAGCCAACCCAAACCCGGGACAGGGGTCTCTGGGGCCAACGTCCTGACTTTC. Protein product: CASSQPKPGTGVSGANVLTF.

The rearrangement joins TRBV6-5 to TRBJ1-1, with 9 bases fitting TRBD1. V was clipped by 6 bases and J by 5 bases; unmatched bases: 7. The CDR3 is 14 amino acids. In germline, CDR1 is MNHEY, CDR2 SVGAGI. DNA of the CDR3: TGTGCCAGCAGCCGAACAGGGGGCCTAACTGAAGCTTTCTTT. Translating gives CASSRTGGLTEAFF.

The rearrangement joins TRBV7-2 to TRBJ2-6; possible D gene TRBD2, 6 bases. Trimming removed 1 base at V and 1 base at J, with 11 bases between. The CDR3 has 17 residues. Looked up from germline, CDR1 is SGHTA and CDR2 is FQGNSA. The CDR3 DNA is TGTGCCAGCAGCTTAGAGGTCGGGGGTTCTGGGGCCAACGTCCTGACTTTC. This encodes CASSLEVGGSGANVLTF.

The gene calls are TRBV6-5 and TRBJ1-2, with 7 bases matching TRBD1. The CDR3 is made up of 13 amino acids. With 7 bases clipped from V and 4 bases from J, the junction kept 6 bases outside the gene matches. The germline CDR1 and CDR2 sequences are MNHEY and SVGAGI. This CDR3 is CASIKQGTYGYTF. The CDR3 DNA reads TGTGCCAGCATTAAACAGGGGACCTATGGCTACACCTTC.

The J gene is TRBJ1-2, the V gene TRBV5-4, with D uncertain. Trimming removed 1 base from V and 6 bases from J, with 10 bases in between. Per germline, CDR1 SGHNT and CDR2 YYREEE (reference sequence). CDR3 size: 13 residues. The CDR3 reads CASSLSGGNGYTF. The CDR3 coding sequence is TGTGCCAGCAGCTTGTCGGGAGGGAATGGCTACACCTTC.

This chain uses TRBV10-3 with TRBJ1-2; no firm D call. V lost 5 bases and J lost 8, with 12 bases in between. The CDR3 covers 12 residues. Germline CDR1 is ENHRY and CDR2 is SYGVKD. This CDR3 reads CAISRLAEGYTF. The CDR3 coding sequence is TGTGCCATCAGTCGGCTCGCGGAGGGCTACACCTTC.

This chain links TRBV27 with TRBJ2-7, with 12 positions matching TRBD2. CDR1 MNHEY and CDR2 SMNVEV come from the germline V gene (reference sequence). This CDR3 is 16 amino acids long. The junction had 6 bases not matched to a gene; V was cut back by 5 bases and J by 1 base. CDR3 in amino acids: CASSPRTSGVSYEQYF. Written as DNA, the CDR3 is TGTGCCAGCAGTCCCAGGACTAGCGGGGTATCCTACGAGCAGTACTTC.

This clone was counted a single time. The J gene is TRBJ2-3, the V gene TRBV3-1 (or the pseudogene TRBV3-2); 8 bases match TRBD1. This CDR3 is 17 amino acids long. Trimming removed 3 bases from V and 6 bases from J; junction bases left unmatched: 14. Germline loops: CDR1 LGHDT, CDR2 YNNKEL (reference sequence). The DNA of the CDR3 is TGTGCCAGCAGCCACCCCAAGACCGGGACAGGAGGGGATACGCAGTATTTT. Its translation: CASSHPKTGTGGDTQYF.

This rearrangement joins TRBV19 to TRBJ1-2; 7 bases are a match to TRBD1. The CDR3 is 12 amino acids. The V segment lost 7 bases and the J segment 7 bases; nucleotides outside the gene matches: 6. Germline-derived CDR1 and CDR2 are LNHDA and SQIVND (reference sequence). CDR3 nucleotides: TGTGCCAGTACTACGACAGGGTCTGGCTACACCTTC. Amino acids: CASTTTGSGYTF. The full variable domain, its missing parts supplied by reference TRBV19 and TRBJ1-2, is DGGITQSPKYLFRKEGQNVTLSCEQNLNHDAMYWYRQDPGQGLRLIYYSQIVNDFQKGDIAEGYSVSREKKESFPLTVTSAQKNPTAFYLCASTTTGSGYTFGSGTRLTVV.

The rearrangement links TRBV19 to TRBJ2-2; a weak D match, TRBD1 (6 bases). The CDR3 is 17 amino acids. In germline, CDR1 is LNHDA, CDR2 SQIVND (reference sequence). V lost 3 bases, J lost 4 bases, and 18 bases lay in between. The DNA for the CDR3 is TGTGCCAGTAGTATCTTTTTTGGACAGACAATCACCGGGGAGCTGTTTTTT. Residues: CASSIFFGQTITGELFF. Complete variable domain (other parts from reference TRBV19 and TRBJ2-2): DGGITQSPKYLFRKEGQNVTLSCEQNLNHDAMYWYRQDPGQGLRLIYYSQIVNDFQKGDIAEGYSVSREKKESFPLTVTSAQKNPTAFYLCASSIFFGQTITGELFFGEGSRLTVL.

The chain employs TRBV10-3 and TRBJ2-1; 9 bases agree with TRBD2. The germline CDR1 and CDR2 sequences are ENHRY and SYGVKD. V shed 8 bases and J 5 bases; nucleotides not matched to a gene: 28. This CDR3 region has 21 residues. DNA of the CDR3: TGTGCCATCGGGGCTAATTTGGGAGTGGCTAGCGGGGCCGCCGCCGACAATGAGCAGTTCTTC. Translating it yields CAIGANLGVASGAAADNEQFF.

This clone was counted a single time. This rearrangement joins TRBV19 to TRBJ1-2, with 9 bases identical to TRBD1. Germline CDR1 is LNHDA and CDR2 is SQIVND (reference sequence). The CDR3 totals 14 residues. Trimming at V came to 11 bases and at J to 6 bases, leaving 13 bases not matched to a gene. The CDR3 sequence: CASNPDRGIHGYTF. In nucleotides, the CDR3 is TGTGCCTCAAACCCGGACAGGGGTATTCATGGCTACACCTTC.

This chain links TRBV19 with TRBJ1-1; 10 bases align to TRBD1. Germline V gene data show CDR1 as LNHDA and CDR2 as SQIVND (reference sequence). Germline trimming cut 5 bases from V and 5 bases from J; bases unmatched to any gene: 8. This CDR3 comprises 15 residues. The CDR3 DNA follows: TGTGCCAGTAGTGCAGACAGGGGGCCGGGGACTGAAGCTTTCTTT. Its protein is CASSADRGPGTEAFF.